A single sample is the source of the 10 T cell receptor beta chains below, sequenced in a study of shared T cell receptors in the human thymus (dated by TCRdb to about 2021). Library creation used the immunoSEQ multiplex PCR assay. TCRdb retrieved this table from immuneACCESS and kept in-frame rearrangements only. Not all clones are present; in checked studies, unresolved V genes account for under half, and no reason is known for the remainder. This sample is represented by approximately 730,000 clones; 80% to 90% of them were singletons. The top ten constitute 0.008% to 0.011% of the sample. These data were likewise used in another study, on human thymus T cells.

What was sequenced was thymocytes. Receptors originate from a girl under three years old with a congenital heart defect. Donor details come from another sample of the same person, matched by shared clones.

CDR3: CASSYSGGTTKETQYF. The CDR3 DNA sequence: TGTGCCAGCAGCTATAGCGGGGGGACAACCAAAGAGACCCAGTACTTC. The chain is built from TRBV27 and TRBJ2-5, with 10 bases lining up with TRBD2. The CDR3 covers 16 residues. V was clipped by 6 bases and J by 3 bases; unmatched bases: 10. Germline lookup yields CDR1 MNHEY and CDR2 SMNVEV (reference sequence).

This clone was recorded a few times. This chain joins TRBV7-6 and TRBJ1-4, with D tentatively TRBD1 (6 bases). The V gene lost 6 bases and the J gene lost 1 base, with 18 bases spanning the gap. This CDR3 comprises 17 residues. Per germline, CDR1 SGHVS and CDR2 FNYEAQ. As DNA, the CDR3 is TGTGCCAGCAGTCAGGGGCGATTTCTAGGAACTAATGAAAAACTGTTTTTT. Protein product: CASSQGRFLGTNEKLFF. The complete variable domain, with remaining parts taken from reference TRBV7-6 and TRBJ1-4, reads GAGVSQSPRYKVTKRGQDVALRCDPISGHVSLYWYRQALGQGPEFLTYFNYEAQQDKSGLPNDRFSAERPEGSISTLTIQRTEQRDSAMYRCASSQGRFLGTNEKLFFGSGTQLSVL.

This sequence joins TRBV10-3 and TRBJ1-2, with D unclear. The CDR3 length is 13 residues. Trimming removed 4 bases at V and 6 bases at J, with 12 bases between. Germline loops: CDR1 ENHRY, CDR2 SYGVKD. The CDR3 here is CAISGWALDGYTF. CDR3 coding DNA: TGTGCCATCAGTGGGTGGGCTTTGGATGGCTACACCTTC.

The chain combines TRBV6-5 with TRBJ2-3, with 7 bases matching TRBD2. The CDR3 loop spans 14 amino acids. The V gene's germline CDR1 is MNHEY and CDR2 SVGAGI. Losses at the gene ends were 8 bases for V and 4 bases for J; bases not matched to a gene: 9. The CDR3 loop reads CASHGLAAPDTQYF. The CDR3 nucleotides are TGTGCCAGCCATGGGCTAGCGGCGCCAGATACGCAGTATTTT.

The chain joins TRBV11-1 to TRBJ1-2; 7 nucleotides line up with TRBD1. The CDR3 totals 16 residues. V was pared by 5 bases and J by 1 base, with 10 bases of the junction left unmatched. Germline assignment: CDR1 SGHAT and CDR2 FQDESV (reference sequence). The CDR3, as DNA: TGTGCCAGCAGCGCAGGGGGGACAGAAAATAACTATGGCTACACCTTC. Amino acids: CASSAGGTENNYGYTF.

This chain joins TRBV5-6 and TRBJ1-1, with D unclear. CDR1 and CDR2 (germline): SGHDT, YYEEEE. Trimming took 3 bases from V and 5 from J, leaving 26 bases between them. The CDR3 is 18 amino acids. CDR3 protein: CASSSAPGNSRADTEAFF. In DNA, the CDR3 is TGTGCCAGCAGCTCGGCCCCGGGAAACTCTAGGGCAGATACTGAAGCTTTCTTT.

The CDR3 DNA reads as TGCGCCAGCAGCCAAAGACGACAGGGGGCGTTGGACACTGAAGCTTTCTTT. Its protein is CASSQRRQGALDTEAFF. The chain recombines TRBV4-1 with TRBJ1-1; TRBD1 agrees at 10 bases. Trimming removed 2 bases from V and 3 bases from J; junction bases left unmatched: 9. Germline CDR1 and CDR2: MGHRA and YSYEKL. The CDR3 runs to 17 residues.

This chain links TRBV2 with TRBJ2-1; 10 bases are shared with TRBD2. The CDR3 covers 15 residues. Germline trimming cut 0 bases from V and 6 bases from J; bases unmatched to any gene: 2. Germline V gene sequence: CDR1 SNHLY, CDR2 FYNNEI. CDR3 in amino acids: CASSEAPSGGNEQFF. The DNA of the CDR3 is TGTGCCAGCAGTGAAGCGCCTAGCGGGGGCAATGAGCAGTTCTTC. Full variable domain (outside the CDR3, taken from reference TRBV2 and TRBJ2-1): EPEVTQTPSHQVTQMGQEVILRCVPISNHLYFYWYRQILGQKVEFLVSFYNNEISEKSEIFDDQFSVERPDGSNFTLKIRSTKLEDSAMYFCASSEAPSGGNEQFFGPGTRLTVL.

V gene TRBV4-1 combines with J gene TRBJ1-2; a possible D gene is TRBD1 (6 bases). V was clipped by 0 bases and J by 2 bases, with 10 bases between them. The CDR3 is 15 amino acids. The germline gives CDR1 MGHRA, CDR2 YSYEKL. The CDR3 DNA follows: TGCGCCAGCAGCCAAGATGGGCAGGGGAACTATGGCTACACCTTC. Amino acids: CASSQDGQGNYGYTF.

CDR3 nucleotide sequence: TGTGCCAGCAGTGACCGGGACAGGGGGCGCGGTGGCTACACCTTC. This sequence encodes CASSDRDRGRGGYTF. The chain uses TRBV6-1 and TRBJ1-2; 12 positions agree with TRBD1. CDR1 is MNHNS, CDR2 SASEGT, per germline. This CDR3 comprises 15 residues. The ends lost 3 bases at V and 7 bases at J; junction bases unmatched: 6.